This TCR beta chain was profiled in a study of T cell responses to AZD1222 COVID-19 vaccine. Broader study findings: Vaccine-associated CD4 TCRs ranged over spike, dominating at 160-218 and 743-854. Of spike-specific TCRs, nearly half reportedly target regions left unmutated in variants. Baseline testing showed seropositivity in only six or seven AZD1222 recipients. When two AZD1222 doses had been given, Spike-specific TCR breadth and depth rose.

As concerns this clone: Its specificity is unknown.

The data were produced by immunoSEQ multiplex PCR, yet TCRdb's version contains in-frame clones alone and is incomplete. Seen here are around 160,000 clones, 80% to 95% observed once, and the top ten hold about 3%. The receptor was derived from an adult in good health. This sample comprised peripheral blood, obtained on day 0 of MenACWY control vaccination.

This CDR3 is CASSKVRTSEETQYF. CDR3 nucleotide sequence: TGTGCCAGCAGCAAAGTTCGGACTAGTGAAGAGACCCAGTACTTC. The chain uses TRBV21-1 and TRBJ2-5; the listed D gene, TRBD2, was not tested against the DNA. TRBV21-1 is termed a pseudogene. The CDR3 has 15 amino acids.